This T cell receptor beta chain was observed in a study of T cell responses to AZD1222 COVID-19 vaccine. Findings of the study overall: Repertoires were obtained only post-peak T cell response. Increased Spike-specific TCR breadth and depth were observed after two AZD1222 doses. In a largely white British group with more females than males, clonal diversity was possibly underestimated.

Comments on this clone: No antigen is known for it.

Deletions cut 4 bases from V and 3 bases from J, with 15 bases between. The CDR3 loop spans 15 amino acids. Germline V gene data show CDR1 as SGHRS and CDR2 as YFSETQ. Using immunoSEQ multiplex PCR, the repertoire was profiled, and TCRdb retains in-frame clones only, with some absent. The table lists 150,000 or so clones, around 87% of them singletons. The chain joins TRBV5-1 to TRBJ2-3, with TRBD2 as a possible D gene (7 bases). This TCR derives from an adult who received the AZD1222 COVID-19 vaccine. Sequencing was performed on peripheral blood, taken 28 days after the second AZD1222 dose. CDR3 amino acids: CASSQRTAGTDTQYF. The CDR3 bases are TGCGCCAGCAGCCAGCGGACAGCGGGGACAGATACGCAGTATTTT.